One sample yielded the 27 T cell receptor beta chains listed below, sequenced in a study of blood T cell repertoires in COVID-19. Produced via immunoSEQ multiplex PCR; TCRdb's table is partial and in-frame only. This sample has 150,000 to 200,000 clones, with roughly 79% found just once. Material for sequencing was peripheral blood. The receptors were gathered from an elderly woman with COVID-19, enrolled during active disease.

The V gene is TRBV2, the J gene TRBJ2-7; the match to TRBD2 covers 10 bases. With 5 bases clipped from V and 2 bases from J, the junction kept 6 bases outside the gene matches. Germline CDR1 SNHLY, CDR2 FYNNEI. This CDR3 region has 15 residues. The CDR3, as DNA: TGTGCCAGCAGTTACAGCGGGAGGGCTCCCTACGAGCAGTACTTC. Encoded protein: CASSYSGRAPYEQYF.

This sequence joins TRBV11-3 and TRBJ2-1; the D gene is possibly TRBD2 (5 bases). Germline V gene sequence: CDR1 SGHNT, CDR2 YENEEA. CDR3 length: 16 amino acids. The V end was cut by 1 base, the J end by 4 bases, with 14 bases between. The CDR3 sequence is CASSLARHRRYNEQFF. CDR3 DNA: TGTGCCAGCAGCTTAGCGAGACACCGGAGGTACAATGAGCAGTTCTTC.

The chain uses TRBV19 and TRBJ2-5; no reliable D call. Trimming removed 8 bases at V and 1 base at J, with 8 bases between. This CDR3 spans 12 amino acids. Germline CDR1 is LNHDA and CDR2 is SQIVND (reference sequence). The CDR3, as DNA: TGTGCCAGTTCAACGGGCCAAGAGACCCAGTACTTC. Amino acids: CASSTGQETQYF.

The V gene is TRBV6-5, the J gene TRBJ1-4, with 10 bases fitting TRBD1. V shed 6 bases, J shed 8 bases, and the junction held 6 bases outside the gene matches. The CDR3 is 14 amino acids. Germline-derived CDR1 and CDR2 are MNHEY and SVGAGI. Written as DNA, the CDR3 is TGTGCCAGCAGGTCGGGACAGGGGAACGAAAAACTGTTTTTT. Protein: CASRSGQGNEKLFF.

The CDR3 nucleotides read TGTGCTAGTGGTTTCCCAGGTGGGGGGGCTATTTCAGATACGCAGTATTTT. Its protein is CASGFPGGGAISDTQYF. The rearrangement uses TRBV12-5 and TRBJ2-3; D is possibly TRBD2 (7 bases). Trimming took 3 bases from V and 4 from J, leaving 20 bases between them. Per the germline V gene, CDR1 is LGHNT and CDR2 is FRNRAP. The CDR3 length is 17 residues.

The chain employs TRBV6-5 and TRBJ2-7; D is undetermined. V was cut by 5 bases and J by 0 bases, with 8 bases left in between. The germline gives CDR1 MNHEY, CDR2 SVGAGI. This CDR3 has 13 residues. The CDR3 bases are TGTGCCAGCAGTCCCCCGGGCTCCTACGAGCAGTACTTC. It encodes CASSPPGSYEQYF.

J is TRBJ1-6 and V is TRBV27; TRBD1 agrees at 9 bases. The germline CDR1 and CDR2 sequences are MNHEY and SMNVEV (reference sequence). CDR3 length: 18 residues. After removal of 6 bases from V and 1 base from J, the junction contained 10 bases not matched to a gene. The chain's CDR3 is CASRPFVTGGSYNSPLHF. The CDR3 nucleotides read TGTGCCAGCAGACCCTTCGTGACAGGGGGGTCCTATAATTCACCCCTCCACTTT.

The V and J genes are TRBV27 and TRBJ2-1, with D perhaps TRBD2 (6 bases). The V gene lost 1 base and the J gene lost 9 bases, with 10 bases spanning the gap. This CDR3 spans 13 amino acids. Germline V gene lookup returns CDR1 MNHEY and CDR2 SMNVEV (reference sequence). The CDR3 reads CASSLLLGLEQFF. The CDR3 DNA is TGTGCCAGCAGTTTATTACTGGGACTTGAGCAGTTCTTC.

This clone was counted once. This sequence joins TRBV6-5 and TRBJ1-2, with 7 positions matching TRBD1. Unmatched junction bases numbered 5, after V lost 6 bases and J lost 4 bases. The germline gives CDR1 MNHEY, CDR2 SVGAGI. The CDR3 has 13 amino acids. The CDR3 region is CASRPGTVYGYTF. The CDR3 nucleotides read TGTGCCAGCAGACCCGGGACAGTCTATGGCTACACCTTC.

The rearrangement uses TRBV9 and TRBJ1-5; 9 bases match TRBD1. Germline CDR1 is SGDLS and CDR2 is YYNGEE. The trim removed 3 bases at V and 6 bases at J, leaving 7 bases unmatched. The CDR3 is 15 amino acids. The CDR3 loop is CASSADRGKRQPQHF. The CDR3, as DNA: TGTGCCAGCAGCGCGGACAGGGGCAAGCGTCAGCCCCAGCATTTT.

The chain has TRBV6-6 and TRBJ2-7; 8 bases fit TRBD1. The CDR3 contains 14 residues. The germline V gene has CDR1 MNHNY and CDR2 SVGAGI (reference sequence). V was pared by 5 bases and J by 7 bases, with 10 bases of the junction left unmatched. CDR3: CASSPAGTGVEQYF. For the CDR3, the DNA is TGTGCCAGCAGTCCTGCCGGGACAGGAGTAGAGCAGTACTTC.

CDR3 nucleotides: TGTGCCAGCAGTGATAGGAGAGTAAAGCAGTTCTTC. Protein: CASSDRRVKQFF. The chain combines TRBV2 with TRBJ2-1; D uncertain. Germline loops: CDR1 SNHLY, CDR2 FYNNEI. The V end was cut by 3 bases, the J end by 11 bases, with 11 bases between. The CDR3 is 12 residues long.

The chain carries TRBV5-4 and TRBJ2-6, with D hard to call. The V end lost 4 bases, the J end lost 0 bases, and 8 bases lay between the germline ends. The CDR3 length is 15 residues. CDR1 SGHNT and CDR2 YYREEE come from the germline V gene (reference sequence). CDR3 in amino acids: CASSRTDSGANVLTF. The DNA of the CDR3 is TGTGCCAGCAGCCGTACAGACTCTGGGGCCAACGTCCTGACTTTC.

The chain uses TRBV7-2 and TRBJ2-4; possibly TRBD1 for D (6 bases). Trimming took 5 bases from V and 8 from J, leaving 16 bases between them. The CDR3 spans 14 residues. Per germline, CDR1 SGHTA and CDR2 FQGNSA. CDR3 nucleotide sequence: TGTGCCAGCAGCGCCCCACAGGGTGCGGACATTCAGTACTTC. It yields the protein CASSAPQGADIQYF.

There are many counts of this clone. The gene calls are TRBV14 and TRBJ2-7, with a tentative D call TRBD1 (5 bases). This CDR3 is built from 15 residues. Trimming removed 5 bases from V and 3 bases from J, with 17 bases in between. Per germline, CDR1 SGHDN and CDR2 FVKESK. CDR3 region: CASSKAGWGYYEQYF. The DNA for the CDR3 is TGTGCCAGCAGCAAGGCAGGGTGGGGCTACTACGAGCAGTACTTC.

The V call is TRBV7-2, the J call TRBJ2-1, with 12 bases that match TRBD2. V trimming: 4 bases; J trimming: 2 bases; junction bases outside the gene matches: 9. Per germline, CDR1 SGHTA and CDR2 FQGNSA. The CDR3 runs to 18 residues. CDR3 residues: CASSSGGTSGFTYNEQFF. CDR3 nucleotides: TGTGCCAGCAGCTCAGGGGGGACTAGCGGGTTCACCTACAATGAGCAGTTCTTC.

This clone was detected only once. V and J are TRBV7-9 and TRBJ1-1; 10 bases agree with TRBD1. V shed 5 bases, J shed 4 bases, and the junction held 4 bases outside the gene matches. Germline CDR1 is SEHNR and CDR2 is FQNEAQ (reference sequence). The CDR3 loop spans 14 amino acids. The CDR3, as DNA: TGTGCCAGCAGCCCGACAGGGGGCCTCACTGAAGCTTTCTTT. It encodes CASSPTGGLTEAFF.

V is TRBV3-1 (or the pseudogene TRBV3-2) and J is TRBJ2-7, with 7 bases fitting TRBD1. Germline CDR1 reads LGHDT; CDR2 reads YNNKEL (reference sequence). The CDR3 is 16 residues long. V dropped 3 bases and J dropped 3; count of bases not matched to a gene: 11. The CDR3, as DNA: TGTGCCAGCAGCCATGGAAGGGTTCAGGGGGACTACGAGCAGTACTTC. Encoded protein: CASSHGRVQGDYEQYF.

The CDR3 nucleotides are TGTGCCACCAGCGGGTCCTCCGGGACAATCGCTCAGCCCCAGCATTTT. Translation: CATSGSSGTIAQPQHF. V gene TRBV24-1 combines with J gene TRBJ1-5; maybe TRBD1 (6 bases). The CDR3 has 16 residues. In germline, CDR1 is KGHDR, CDR2 SFDVKD. V was trimmed by 7 bases and J by 6 bases, leaving 21 bases between them.

The chain couples TRBV7-8 to TRBJ1-1; perhaps TRBD1 as D (6 bases). Trimming stripped 0 bases from V and 1 base from J, with 9 bases between. Germline V CDR1 and CDR2: SGHVS, FQNEAQ. The CDR3 spans 15 residues. CDR3 residues: CASSLAPQGNTEAFF. The CDR3 nucleotides are TGTGCCAGCAGCTTAGCCCCACAGGGGAACACTGAAGCTTTCTTT.

V and J are TRBV5-6 and TRBJ1-2, with D possibly TRBD1 on 6 matching bases. V lost 4 bases, J lost 0 bases, and 16 bases lay in between. The CDR3 spans 16 residues. The germline V gene encodes CDR1 SGHDT and CDR2 YYEEEE. The CDR3 coding sequence is TGTGCCAGCAGCACGCGCCGACAGGCCACTAACTATGGCTACACCTTC. This codes for CASSTRRQATNYGYTF.

The V and J genes are TRBV30 and TRBJ2-2, with TRBD1 identical over 10 bases. V lost 8 bases, J lost 4 bases, and 4 bases stayed unmatched. The CDR3 sequence is 13 residues long. The V gene's germline CDR1 is GTSNPN and CDR2 SVGIG (reference sequence). CDR3 amino acids: CAGTGATTGELFF. The DNA for the CDR3 is TGTGCCGGGACAGGGGCAACCACCGGGGAGCTGTTTTTT.

The chain combines TRBV19 with TRBJ1-3; possibly TRBD1 for D (6 bases). Germline V lookup: CDR1 LNHDA, CDR2 SQIVND (reference sequence). V was shortened by 9 bases and J by 0 bases, with 12 bases between the two germline ends. CDR3 size: 14 residues. The CDR3 loop is CASTEQGSGNTIYF. In DNA form, the CDR3 reads TGTGCCAGCACGGAACAGGGCTCTGGAAACACCATATATTTT.

As to this clone: The junction departs from the called germline gene at one end, perhaps through a read error. The rearrangement joins TRBV6-2 or TRBV6-3 to TRBJ2-3; 7 nucleotides agree with TRBD1. The CDR3 length is 16 residues. The V gene's germline CDR1 is MNHEY and CDR2 SVGEGT. The chain's CDR3 is CASSYSLTGFQDTQYF. CDR3 DNA sequence: TGTGCCAGCAGTTACTCGCTGACAGGGTTCCAAGATACGCAATATTTT.

This clone appeared a single time. The chain recombines TRBV27 with TRBJ1-1; D ambiguous. This CDR3 is built from 15 residues. The germline V gene has CDR1 MNHEY and CDR2 SMNVEV (reference sequence). The V end was cut by 6 bases, the J end by 1 base, with 15 bases between. The CDR3 coding sequence is TGTGCCAGCAGCTCCGAGGAACGGGGGAACACTGAAGCTTTCTTT. Its protein product is CASSSEERGNTEAFF.

The chain carries TRBV7-9 and TRBJ1-2; TRBD1 agrees at 7 bases. Trimming at V came to 5 bases and at J to 4 bases, leaving 4 bases not matched to a gene. CDR3 size: 13 residues. CDR1 is SEHNR and CDR2 is FQNEAQ in the germline V gene (reference sequence). Here the CDR3 DNA reads TGTGCCAGCAGCCCCGGGACAGTCTATGGCTACACCTTC. As protein: CASSPGTVYGYTF.

This chain joins TRBV30 and TRBJ1-2, with 10 bases matching TRBD1. Per germline, CDR1 GTSNPN and CDR2 SVGIG (reference sequence). This CDR3 is 16 amino acids long. The V gene end was trimmed by 0 bases and the J gene end by 2 bases; junction bases not matched to a gene: 6. This CDR3 is CAWSVTPTGGNYGYTF. The CDR3 region has the DNA TGTGCCTGGAGTGTAACTCCGACAGGGGGCAACTATGGCTACACCTTC.